This TCR beta chain appears in the sequencing data of a study of blood T cell repertoires in COVID-19. Turning to the study itself: T cells, B-cell-depleted T cells, or PBMCs supplied cDNA or gDNA.

Sequencing used immunoSEQ multiplex PCR; TCRdb keeps in-frame clones, though not all of them. The sample includes 250,000 to 300,000 clones, approximately 77% of them seen just once. Input material: peripheral blood. This TCR was recovered from a woman under 30 with acute or convalescent COVID-19.

The CDR3 protein is CASRRGAGLAGINNEQFF. The CDR3 bases are TGTGCCAGCCGCAGAGGAGCTGGGCTAGCGGGAATCAACAATGAGCAGTTCTTC. This rearrangement joins TRBV11-2 to TRBJ2-1; TRBD2 matches at 9 bases. CDR1 is SGHAT and CDR2 is FQNNGV in the germline V gene. V shed 8 bases and J 5 bases; nucleotides not matched to a gene: 19. The CDR3 runs 18 residues. Supplemented by reference TRBV11-2 and TRBJ2-1, the full variable domain reads EAGVAQSPRYKIIEKRQSVAFWCNPISGHATLYWYQQILGQGPKLLIQFQNNGVVDDSQLPKDRFSAERLKGVDSTLKIQPAKLEDSAVYLCASRRGAGLAGINNEQFFGPGTRLTVL.